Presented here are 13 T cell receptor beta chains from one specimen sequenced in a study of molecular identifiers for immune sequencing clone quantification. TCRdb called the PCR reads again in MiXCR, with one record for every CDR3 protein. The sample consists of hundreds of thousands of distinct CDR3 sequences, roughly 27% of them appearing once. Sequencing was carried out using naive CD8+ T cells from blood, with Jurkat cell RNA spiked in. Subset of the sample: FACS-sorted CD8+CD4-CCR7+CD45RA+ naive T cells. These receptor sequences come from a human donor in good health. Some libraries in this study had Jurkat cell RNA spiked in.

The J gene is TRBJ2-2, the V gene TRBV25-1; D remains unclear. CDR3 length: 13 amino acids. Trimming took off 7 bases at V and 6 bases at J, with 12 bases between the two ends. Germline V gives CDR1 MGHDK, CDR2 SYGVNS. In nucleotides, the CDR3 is TGTGCCAGCACTAACAATTTGGCCGGGGAGCTGTTTTTT. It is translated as CASTNNLAGELFF.

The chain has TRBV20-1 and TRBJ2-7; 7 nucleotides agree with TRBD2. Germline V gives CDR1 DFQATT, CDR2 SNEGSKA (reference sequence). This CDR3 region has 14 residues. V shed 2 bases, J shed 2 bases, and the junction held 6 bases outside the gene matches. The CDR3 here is CSARRDYITYEQYF. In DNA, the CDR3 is TGCAGTGCTAGAAGGGACTATATAACCTACGAGCAGTACTTC.

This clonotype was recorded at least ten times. The CDR3 region has the DNA TGCGCCAGCAGCCGACGGACAGGGACCGAAGCTTTCTTT. Translation gives CASSRRTGTEAFF. The chain joins TRBV4-3 to TRBJ1-1; 8 bases align to TRBD1. This CDR3 has 13 residues. CDR1 is LGHNA and CDR2 is YSLEER in the germline V gene. J lost 8 bases, V lost 4 bases, and 6 bases had no gene match.

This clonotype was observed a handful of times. CDR3 nucleotides: TGTGCCAGCAGCCATTTGTCGGGAGAGACTAACTATGGCTACACCTTC. Protein product: CASSHLSGETNYGYTF. The chain joins TRBV4-2 to TRBJ1-2; no definite D call. CDR1 LGHNA and CDR2 YNFKEQ come from the germline V gene. Between the trimmed V and J ends, which lost 3 bases and 0 bases, there was a span of 14 bases. This CDR3 is 16 amino acids long.

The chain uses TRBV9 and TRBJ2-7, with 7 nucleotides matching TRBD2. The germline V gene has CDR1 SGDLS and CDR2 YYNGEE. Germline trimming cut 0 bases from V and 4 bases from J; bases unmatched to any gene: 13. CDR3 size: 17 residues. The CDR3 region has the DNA TGTGCCAGCAGCGTAGAAAGCGGGGACCACGGTCCGTACGAGCAGTACTTC. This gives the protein CASSVESGDHGPYEQYF.

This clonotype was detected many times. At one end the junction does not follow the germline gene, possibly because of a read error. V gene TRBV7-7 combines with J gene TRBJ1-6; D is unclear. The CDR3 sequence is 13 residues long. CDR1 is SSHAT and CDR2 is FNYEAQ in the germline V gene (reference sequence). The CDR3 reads CASSLSSVSPLHF. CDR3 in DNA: TGTGCTAGCAGCTTATCATCCGTATCACCCCTCCACTTT.

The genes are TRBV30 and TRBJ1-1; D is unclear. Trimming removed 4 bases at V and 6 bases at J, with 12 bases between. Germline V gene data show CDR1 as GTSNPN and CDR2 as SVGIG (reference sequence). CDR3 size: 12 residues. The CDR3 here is CAWTSGLAEAFF. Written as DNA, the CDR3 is TGTGCCTGGACCTCGGGGTTGGCTGAAGCTTTCTTT.

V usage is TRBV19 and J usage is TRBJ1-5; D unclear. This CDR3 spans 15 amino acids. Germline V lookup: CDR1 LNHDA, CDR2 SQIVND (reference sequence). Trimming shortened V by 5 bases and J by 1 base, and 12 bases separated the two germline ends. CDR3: CASSPGSRSNQPQHF. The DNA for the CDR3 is TGTGCCAGTAGTCCCGGGAGTAGGAGCAATCAGCCCCAGCATTTT.

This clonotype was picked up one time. CDR3 loop: CASSYVGPGPGELFF. CDR3 nucleotide sequence: TGTGCCAGCAGTTACGTGGGACCGGGGCCCGGGGAGCTGTTTTTT. The V and J genes are TRBV6-2 or TRBV6-3 and TRBJ2-2; D is tentatively TRBD1 or TRBD2 (5 bases each). The CDR3 is made up of 15 amino acids. Germline CDR1 MNHEY, CDR2 SVGEGT. The V and J ends lost 2 bases and 6 bases respectively, with 13 bases between them.

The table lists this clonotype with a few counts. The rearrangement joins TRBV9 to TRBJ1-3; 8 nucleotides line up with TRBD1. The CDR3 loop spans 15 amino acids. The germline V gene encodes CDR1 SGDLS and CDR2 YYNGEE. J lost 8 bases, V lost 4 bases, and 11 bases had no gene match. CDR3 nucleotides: TGTGCCAGCAGCTCGTTGGACAGGGCGGTAGACACCATATATTTT. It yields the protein CASSSLDRAVDTIYF.

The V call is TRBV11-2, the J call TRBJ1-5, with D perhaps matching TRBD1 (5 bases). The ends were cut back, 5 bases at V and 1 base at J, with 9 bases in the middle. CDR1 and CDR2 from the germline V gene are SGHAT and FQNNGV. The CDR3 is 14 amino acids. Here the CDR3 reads CASSERQSNQPQHF. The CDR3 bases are TGTGCCAGCAGCGAAAGACAGAGCAATCAGCCCCAGCATTTT. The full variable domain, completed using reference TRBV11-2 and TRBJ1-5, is EAGVAQSPRYKIIEKRQSVAFWCNPISGHATLYWYQQILGQGPKLLIQFQNNGVVDDSQLPKDRFSAERLKGVDSTLKIQPAKLEDSAVYLCASSERQSNQPQHFGDGTRLSIL.

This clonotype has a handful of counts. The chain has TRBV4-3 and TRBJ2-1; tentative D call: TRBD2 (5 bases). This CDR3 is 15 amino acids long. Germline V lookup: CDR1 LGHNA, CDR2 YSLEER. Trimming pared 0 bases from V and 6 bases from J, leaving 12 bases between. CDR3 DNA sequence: TGCGCCAGCAGCCAAGATCCTGCGGGCCCCAATGAGCAGTTCTTC. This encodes CASSQDPAGPNEQFF.

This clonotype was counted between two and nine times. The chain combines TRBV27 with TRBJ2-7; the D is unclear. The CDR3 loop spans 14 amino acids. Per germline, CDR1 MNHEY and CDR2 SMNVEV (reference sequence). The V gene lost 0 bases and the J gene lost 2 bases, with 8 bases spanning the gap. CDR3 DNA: TGTGCCAGCAGTTTATCAGTCGAACCCTACGAGCAGTACTTC. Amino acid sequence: CASSLSVEPYEQYF.